Included here is one TCR beta chain sequence, with context. Its antigen remains unidentified. TCRdb's table, derived via immunoSEQ multiplex PCR, lists solely in-frame clones and lacks some. The table lists some 49,000 clones, around 94% of them singletons. The source of the sample is a study of cytomegalovirus exposure and HLA in healthy donors. Germline values: CDR1 MNHEY, CDR2 SMNVEV (reference sequence). This CDR3 is 16 amino acids long. Losses at the gene ends were 6 bases for V and 5 bases for J; bases not matched to a gene: 15. Regarding the study as a whole: For cytomegalovirus status, the classifier reportedly gave diagnoses with high specificity and sensitivity. Overall, approximately 150 TCR beta chains were annotated as cytomegalovirus-associated. The tendency of first-cohort TCR clusters to co-occur in the 120 validation repertoires was the finding of a later analysis.

Input material: PBMCs. This receptor was taken from a woman aged 18-30 years in good health and CMV-seropositive. The J gene is TRBJ2-5, the V gene TRBV27; 7 nucleotides align to TRBD2. This CDR3 is CASRPQLAGERETQYF. CDR3 DNA: TGTGCCAGCAGACCCCAATTGGCGGGAGAACGGGAGACCCAGTACTTC.